This TCR beta chain emerged from a study of regulatory T cells in long-lasting Graves disease. Across the whole study: Graves' patients who were just diagnosed had used antithyroid drugs for under 3 months.

Notes on this clonotype: Its specificity is unknown.

The study, taken as a whole, reports: With a small sample size, accuracy may have been reduced.

The time point denotes: newly diagnosed GD, antithyroid drugs for less than 3 months. Generation of the TCR library employed RNA extracted from PBMCs. Construction of the TCR beta libraries employed iRepertoire HTBI primers in conjunction with Arm-PCR of CDR3 regions. In TCRdb, the multiplex PCR reads were re-called with MiXCR into one record per CDR3 protein. The sample holds 400,000 to 500,000 distinct CDR3 sequences, 15% seen once. The V and J ends lost 1 base and 4 bases respectively, with 19 bases between them. The length of the CDR3 is 17 residues. Germline V gene sequence: CDR1 LNHDA, CDR2 SQIVND (reference sequence). This sample was shared with a second study, whose subject was T cells in Graves' hyperthyroidism and ophthalmopathy.

The receptor was isolated from a woman between 35 and 50 years old with Graves disease. The material was peripheral blood mononuclear cells (PBMCs), obtained at new diagnosis, from a patient treated with antithyroid drugs. The chain has TRBV19 and TRBJ2-5, with a weak D call TRBD2 (6 bases). Here the CDR3 reads CASSIALGLHLGETQYF. CDR3 sequence (DNA): TGTGCCAGTAGTATAGCCCTGGGACTCCACCTGGGAGAGACCCAGTACTTC.